Below, 22 T cell receptor beta chains from the same sample are listed, as sequenced in a study of blood T cell repertoires in COVID-19. Data came from immunoSEQ multiplex PCR; TCRdb stores just in-frame clones and leaves some out. The sample has around 75,000 clones, approximately 85% seen once; the top ten hold around 5.8%. The sample consisted of peripheral blood. The receptors shown here come from a woman older than 75 with active or convalescent COVID-19.

This clone has more than one count but fewer than ten. The V call is TRBV9, the J call TRBJ2-7; D is ambiguous. This CDR3 comprises 14 residues. Deletions cut 2 bases from V and 6 bases from J, with 15 bases between. The germline V gene encodes CDR1 SGDLS and CDR2 YYNGEE. The CDR3, as DNA: TGTGCCAGCAGCGTTCGACAAGCCCTTGGCGAGCAGTACTTC. This translates into CASSVRQALGEQYF.

This clone was observed a few times. The chain is built from TRBV3-1 (or the pseudogene TRBV3-2) and TRBJ1-3; D may be TRBD1 (5 bases). The CDR3 is made up of 17 amino acids. In germline, CDR1 is LGHDT, CDR2 YNNKEL (reference sequence). Trimming shortened V by 1 base and J by 0 bases, and 13 bases separated the two germline ends. The CDR3 nucleotides read TGTGCCAGCAGCCAAGTTACAGGACTAGGCTCTGGAAACACCATATATTTT. As protein: CASSQVTGLGSGNTIYF.

This rearrangement joins TRBV4-2 to TRBJ2-5; 13 bases match TRBD2. V trimming: 2 bases; J trimming: 4 bases; junction bases outside the gene matches: 7. Germline V gives CDR1 LGHNA, CDR2 YNFKEQ. CDR3 length: 17 amino acids. The CDR3 DNA follows: TGTGCCAGCAGCCAAAAAAGGACTAGCGGGAGCGGAGAGACCCAGTACTTC. Protein product: CASSQKRTSGSGETQYF.

This clone showed up just once. This chain uses TRBV28 with TRBJ2-3, with 7 bases matching TRBD2. This CDR3 comprises 12 residues. The V gene's germline CDR1 is MDHEN and CDR2 SYDVKM. The V and J ends lost 7 bases and 5 bases, in that order; junction bases with no gene match: 3. The CDR3 loop reads CASKSGGDTQYF. In nucleotides, the CDR3 is TGTGCCAGCAAATCGGGAGGAGATACGCAGTATTTT.

This clone has just one count. The CDR3 DNA reads TGCGCCAGCAGCTTGGGACAGGGATACAATCAGCCCCAGCATTTT. Residues: CASSLGQGYNQPQHF. The V gene is TRBV5-1, the J gene TRBJ1-5; 7 bases line up with TRBD1. The V gene end was trimmed by 0 bases and the J gene end by 3 bases; junction bases not matched to a gene: 3. CDR1 is SGHRS, CDR2 YFSETQ, per germline. The CDR3 has 15 residues.

This clone was counted a few times. J is TRBJ1-6 and V is TRBV3-1 (or the pseudogene TRBV3-2), with D unresolved. The CDR3 loop spans 17 amino acids. Trimming pared 6 bases from V and 8 bases from J, leaving 23 bases between. CDR1 is LGHDT and CDR2 is YNNKEL in the germline V gene (reference sequence). The CDR3: CASSRRSYGVSDSPLHF. The CDR3 DNA is TGTGCCAGCAGTCGCCGTTCATACGGGGTGTCAGATTCACCCCTCCACTTT.

This chain's CDR3 is CASSLVGDYGYTF. The DNA for the CDR3 is TGTGCCAGCAGCTTAGTAGGGGACTATGGCTACACCTTC. The rearrangement links TRBV11-2 to TRBJ1-2; D is perhaps TRBD1 (5 bases). CDR3 length: 13 residues. V gave up 1 base and J gave up 3 bases, with 6 bases separating them. The germline V gene encodes CDR1 SGHAT and CDR2 FQNNGV.

V and J are TRBV7-9 and TRBJ2-7, with TRBD1 matching over 7 bases. Germline-derived CDR1 and CDR2 are SEHNR and FQNEAQ (reference sequence). Germline trimming cut 1 base from V and 11 bases from J; bases unmatched to any gene: 5. The CDR3 consists of 12 residues. CDR3 in DNA: TGTGCCAGCAGCTTAGGGACAGGAGACGAGTACTTC. Translating it yields CASSLGTGDEYF.

The chain links TRBV5-1 to TRBJ2-1; 9 bases map to TRBD2. Looked up from germline, CDR1 is SGHRS and CDR2 is YFSETQ. The CDR3 runs to 16 residues. The trim removed 0 bases at V and 8 bases at J, leaving 9 bases unmatched. CDR3 sequence (DNA): TGCGCCAGCAGCTTGGGATTAGTAGCGGGGGTACATGAGCAGTTCTTC. Encoded protein: CASSLGLVAGVHEQFF. The full variable domain, its missing parts supplied by reference TRBV5-1 and TRBJ2-1, is KAGVTQTPRYLIKTRGQQVTLSCSPISGHRSVSWYQQTPGQGLQFLFEYFSETQRNKGNFPGRFSGRQFSNSRSEMNVSTLELGDSALYLCASSLGLVAGVHEQFFGPGTRLTVL.

This clone appeared a single time. The chain is built from TRBV27 and TRBJ2-7, with 9 bases identical to TRBD1. Per the germline V gene, CDR1 is MNHEY and CDR2 is SMNVEV (reference sequence). This CDR3 comprises 15 residues. V lost 6 bases to trimming and J lost 2 bases; unmatched junction nucleotides: 8. CDR3 in DNA: TGTGCCAGCAGAGCAACAGGGGGCGCAACCTACGAGCAGTACTTC. Translation: CASRATGGATYEQYF.

The chain combines TRBV28 with TRBJ2-7; D might be TRBD1 (5 bases). Deletions cut 6 bases from V and 6 bases from J, with 12 bases between. The CDR3 loop spans 12 amino acids. Germline CDR1 reads MDHEN; CDR2 reads SYDVKM. DNA for the CDR3: TGTGCCAGCAGCAACATCCAGGGCGAGCAGTACTTC. Amino acids: CASSNIQGEQYF.

This clone came up a few times. The chain recombines TRBV27 with TRBJ1-5; TRBD1 agrees at 7 bases. Per the germline V gene, CDR1 is MNHEY and CDR2 is SMNVEV (reference sequence). The CDR3 runs to 19 residues. The V gene end was trimmed by 4 bases and the J gene end by 4 bases; junction bases not matched to a gene: 19. The CDR3 here is CASSSTPPTGTRINQPQHF. DNA for the CDR3: TGTGCCAGCAGTTCTACCCCCCCGACAGGGACCAGGATAAATCAGCCCCAGCATTTT.

This chain joins TRBV18 and TRBJ1-6; 7 bases agree with TRBD1. Germline V lookup: CDR1 KGHSH, CDR2 LQKENI. CDR3 length: 17 residues. J was trimmed by 7 bases and V by 1 base; bases with no gene match: 10. CDR3 sequence reads: CASSPRLERGRNSPLHF. CDR3 sequence (DNA): TGTGCCAGCTCACCACGATTGGAGAGGGGGCGAAATTCACCCCTCCACTTT.

This clone was seen a single time. V gene TRBV5-1 combines with J gene TRBJ2-1, with TRBD2 identical over 11 bases. This CDR3 spans 15 amino acids. The trim removed 4 bases at V and 4 bases at J, leaving 4 bases unmatched. Germline CDR1 is SGHRS and CDR2 is YFSETQ. The CDR3 nucleotides read TGCGCCAGCAGCGGTAGCGGGGGGGCTTACAATGAGCAGTTCTTC. It codes for CASSGSGGAYNEQFF.

The CDR3 loop reads CASSPSGQGNNQPQHF. DNA for the CDR3: TGCGCCAGCAGCCCATCGGGACAGGGAAACAATCAGCCCCAGCATTTT. The V and J genes are TRBV5-1 and TRBJ1-5, with 9 bases matching TRBD1. The length of the CDR3 is 16 residues. J was trimmed by 3 bases and V by 4 bases; bases with no gene match: 8. The germline gives CDR1 SGHRS, CDR2 YFSETQ.

The genes are TRBV7-3 and TRBJ2-7; 10 nucleotides match TRBD2. With V trimmed by 5 bases and J by 2 bases, 6 bases remained unmatched. This CDR3 has 15 amino acids. Germline-derived CDR1 and CDR2 are SGHTA and FQGTGA. The CDR3 coding sequence is TGTGCCAGCAGCGTACTAGCGGGGACACCCTACGAGCAGTACTTC. Protein sequence: CASSVLAGTPYEQYF.

Notes on this clone: This specimen includes other DNA sequences encoding the same CDR3. The chain combines TRBV9 with TRBJ2-2; 7 bases align to TRBD2. This CDR3 is 14 amino acids long. V gave up 6 bases and J gave up 8 bases; unmatched junction bases: 10. Germline V gives CDR1 SGDLS, CDR2 YYNGEE. The CDR3: CASTSGGSTGELFF. The CDR3 DNA is TGTGCCAGCACATCCGGGGGGTCGACTGGGGAGCTGTTTTTT.

The chain couples TRBV30 to TRBJ2-3; D gene unclear. Germline values: CDR1 GTSNPN, CDR2 SVGIG (reference sequence). Trimming pared 5 bases from V and 8 bases from J, leaving 14 bases between. The CDR3 is 12 residues long. CDR3 protein: CAWSAASGTQYF. The CDR3 bases are TGTGCCTGGTCGGCTGCGTCAGGTACGCAGTATTTT.

The rearrangement uses TRBV27 and TRBJ2-1, with TRBD1 identical over 7 bases. V shed 5 bases and J 6 bases; nucleotides not matched to a gene: 13. Germline CDR1 and CDR2: MNHEY and SMNVEV (reference sequence). The CDR3 sequence is 16 residues long. In nucleotides, the CDR3 is TGTGCCAGCAGTCCGGACAGGTACATTATGGGCAATGAGCAGTTCTTC. This translates into CASSPDRYIMGNEQFF.

The chain uses TRBV29-1 and TRBJ2-5; 9 bases fit TRBD1. CDR3 size: 15 residues. Germline values: CDR1 SQVTM, CDR2 ANQGSEA. J was trimmed by 5 bases and V by 4 bases; bases with no gene match: 11. CDR3 nucleotides: TGCAGCGTTGTCCCCGGGACAGGGCCCGGGGAGACCCAGTACTTC. Its translation is CSVVPGTGPGETQYF.

This clone has just one count. This sequence joins TRBV12-5 and TRBJ1-2; 9 nucleotides line up with TRBD1. Looked up from germline, CDR1 is LGHNT and CDR2 is FRNRAP. This CDR3 has 13 residues. Losses at the gene ends were 5 bases for V and 7 bases for J; bases not matched to a gene: 5. CDR3: CASGTGTGSGYTF. The CDR3 bases are TGTGCTAGTGGTACGGGGACAGGGTCTGGCTACACCTTC. The variable domain in full, with the rest retrieved from reference TRBV12-5 and TRBJ1-2, is DARVTQTPRHKVTEMGQEVTMRCQPILGHNTVFWYRQTMMQGLELLAYFRNRAPLDDSGMPKDRFSAEMPDATLATLKIQPSEPRDSAVYFCASGTGTGSGYTFGSGTRLTVV.

The chain employs TRBV9 and TRBJ1-1; maybe TRBD1 (6 bases). The length of the CDR3 is 13 residues. Germline V gives CDR1 SGDLS, CDR2 YYNGEE. V was clipped by 3 bases and J by 1 base, with 7 bases between them. CDR3 protein: CASSEGQNTEAFF. For the CDR3, the DNA is TGTGCCAGCAGCGAGGGACAGAACACTGAAGCTTTCTTT.